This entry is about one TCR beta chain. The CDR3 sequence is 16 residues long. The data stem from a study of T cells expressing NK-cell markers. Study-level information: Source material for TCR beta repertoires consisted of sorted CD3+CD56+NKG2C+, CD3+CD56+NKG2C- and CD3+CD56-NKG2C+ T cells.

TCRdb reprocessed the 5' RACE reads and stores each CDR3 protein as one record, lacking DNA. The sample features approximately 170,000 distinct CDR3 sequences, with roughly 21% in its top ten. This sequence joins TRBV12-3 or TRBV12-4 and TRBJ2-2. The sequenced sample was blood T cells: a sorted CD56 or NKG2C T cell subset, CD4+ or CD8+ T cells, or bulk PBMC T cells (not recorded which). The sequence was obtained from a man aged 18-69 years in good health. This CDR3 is CASTSDRSNTGELFFF.